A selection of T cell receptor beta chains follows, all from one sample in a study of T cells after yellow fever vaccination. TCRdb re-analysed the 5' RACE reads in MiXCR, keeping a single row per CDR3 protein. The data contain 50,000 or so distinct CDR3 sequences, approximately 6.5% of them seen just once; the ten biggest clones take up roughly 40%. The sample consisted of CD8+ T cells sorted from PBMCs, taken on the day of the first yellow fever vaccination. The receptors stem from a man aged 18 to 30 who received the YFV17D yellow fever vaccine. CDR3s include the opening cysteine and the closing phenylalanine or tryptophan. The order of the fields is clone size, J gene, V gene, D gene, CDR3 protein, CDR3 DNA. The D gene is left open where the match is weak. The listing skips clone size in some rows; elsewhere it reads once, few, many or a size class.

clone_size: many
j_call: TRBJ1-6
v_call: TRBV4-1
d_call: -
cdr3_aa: CASSQDAQGSPLHF
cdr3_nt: TGCGCCAGCAGCCAAGATGCCCAGGGATCACCCCTCCACTTT

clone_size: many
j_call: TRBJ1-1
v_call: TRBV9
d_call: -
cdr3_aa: CASSPGSAGMNTEAFF
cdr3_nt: TGTGCCAGCAGCCCCGGTTCCGCGGGCATGAACACTGAAGCTTTCTTT

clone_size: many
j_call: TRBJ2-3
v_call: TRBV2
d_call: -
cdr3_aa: CASGGISTDTQYF
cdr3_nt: TGTGCCAGCGGGGGGATCTCCACAGATACGCAGTATTTT

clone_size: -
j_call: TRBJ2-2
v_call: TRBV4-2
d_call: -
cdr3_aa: CASSQGRGGAGFTGELFF
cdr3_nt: TGTGCCAGCAGCCAAGGCCGCGGGGGCGCGGGGTTTACCGGGGAGCTGTTTTTT

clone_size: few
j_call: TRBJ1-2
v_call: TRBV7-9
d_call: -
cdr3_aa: CASSLGPSYYGYTF
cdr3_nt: TGTGCCAGCAGCTTAGGGCCTTCTTACTATGGCTACACCTTC

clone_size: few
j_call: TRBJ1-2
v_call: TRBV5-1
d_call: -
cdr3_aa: CASSPGTAYGYTF
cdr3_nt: TGCGCCAGCAGCCCCGGGACTGCGTATGGCTACACCTTC

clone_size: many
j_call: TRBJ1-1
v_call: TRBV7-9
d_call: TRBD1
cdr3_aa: CASSPGTGPTEAFF
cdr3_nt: TGTGCCAGCAGCCCCGGGACAGGGCCCACTGAAGCTTTCTTT

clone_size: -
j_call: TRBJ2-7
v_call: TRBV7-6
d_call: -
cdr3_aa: CASSLGLFYEQYF
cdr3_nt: TGTGCCAGCAGCTTAGGACTCTTCTACGAGCAGTACTTC

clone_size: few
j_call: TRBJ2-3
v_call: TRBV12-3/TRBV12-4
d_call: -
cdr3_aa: CASSLVGRTDTQYF
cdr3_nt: TGTGCCAGCAGTTTAGTGGGTCGGACAGATACGCAGTATTTT

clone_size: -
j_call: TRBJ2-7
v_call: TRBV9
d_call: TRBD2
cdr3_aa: CASSVGGGDTYEQYF
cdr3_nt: TGTGCCAGCAGCGTAGGGGGAGGGGATACCTACGAGCAGTACTTC

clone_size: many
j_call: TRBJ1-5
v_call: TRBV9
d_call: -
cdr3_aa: CASSEIGNQPQHF
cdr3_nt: TGTGCCAGCAGCGAGATTGGGAATCAGCCCCAGCATTTT

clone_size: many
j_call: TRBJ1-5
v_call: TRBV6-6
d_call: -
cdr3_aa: CASKPGSNQPQHF
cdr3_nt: TGTGCCAGCAAACCAGGGAGCAATCAGCCCCAGCATTTT

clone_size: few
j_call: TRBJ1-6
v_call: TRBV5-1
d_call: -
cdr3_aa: CASSESIEVSSSPLHF
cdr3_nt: TGCGCCAGCAGCGAGAGTATCGAGGTCTCTAGTTCACCCCTCCACTTT

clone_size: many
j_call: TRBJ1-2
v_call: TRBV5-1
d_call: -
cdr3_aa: CASSPRTSYGYTF
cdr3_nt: TGCGCCAGCAGCCCTCGTACGTCCTACGGCTACACCTTC

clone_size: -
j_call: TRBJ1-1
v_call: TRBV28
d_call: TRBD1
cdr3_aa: CASSRQGYTEAFF
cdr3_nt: TGTGCCAGCAGCCGACAGGGGTACACTGAAGCTTTCTTT

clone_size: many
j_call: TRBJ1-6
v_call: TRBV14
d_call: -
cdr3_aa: CASSQRFLAYNSPLHF
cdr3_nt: TGTGCCAGCAGCCAACGATTTCTTGCCTATAATTCACCCCTCCACTTT

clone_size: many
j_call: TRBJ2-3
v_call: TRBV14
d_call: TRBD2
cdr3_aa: CASSRGLAADTQYF
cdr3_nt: TGTGCCAGCAGCCGCGGACTAGCAGCAGATACGCAGTATTTT

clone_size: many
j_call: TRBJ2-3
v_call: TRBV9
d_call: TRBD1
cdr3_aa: CASNRQGARTDTQYF
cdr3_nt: TGTGCCAGCAACCGACAGGGGGCCCGCACAGATACGCAGTATTTT

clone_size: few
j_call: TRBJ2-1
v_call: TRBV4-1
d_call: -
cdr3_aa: CASSQIGTKVPYNEQFF
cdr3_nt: TGCGCCAGCAGCCAAATTGGGACAAAGGTGCCCTACAATGAGCAGTTCTTC

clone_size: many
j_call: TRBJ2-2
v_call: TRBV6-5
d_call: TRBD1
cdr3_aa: CASSYRDRGRGELFF
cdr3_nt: TGTGCCAGCAGTTATCGGGACAGGGGTCGCGGGGAGCTGTTTTTT

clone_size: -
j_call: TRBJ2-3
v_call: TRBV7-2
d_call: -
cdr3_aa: CASSRIAASTDTQYF
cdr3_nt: TGTGCCAGCAGCCGTATAGCAGCTAGCACAGATACGCAGTATTTT

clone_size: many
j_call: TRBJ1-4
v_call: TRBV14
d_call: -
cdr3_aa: CASSQEGKLFF
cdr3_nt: TGTGCCAGCAGCCAAGAGGGGAAACTGTTTTTT

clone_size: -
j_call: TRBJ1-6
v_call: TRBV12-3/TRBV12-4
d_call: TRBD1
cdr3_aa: CASSLGQGNNSPLHF
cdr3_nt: TGTGCCAGCAGTCTAGGACAGGGAAATAATTCACCCCTCCACTTT

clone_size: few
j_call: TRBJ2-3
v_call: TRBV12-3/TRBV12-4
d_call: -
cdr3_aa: CASSPSSLPDTQYF
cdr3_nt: TGTGCCAGCAGTCCATCTAGTCTCCCAGATACGCAGTATTTT

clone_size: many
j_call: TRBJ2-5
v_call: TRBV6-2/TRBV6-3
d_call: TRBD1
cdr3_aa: CASSYHAGTGEEETQYF
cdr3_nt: TGTGCCAGCAGTTATCACGCCGGGACAGGGGAGGAAGAGACCCAGTACTTC

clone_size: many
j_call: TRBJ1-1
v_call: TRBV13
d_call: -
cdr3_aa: CASSLGREGTEAFF
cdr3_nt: TGTGCCAGCAGCTTAGGCAGGGAGGGCACTGAAGCTTTCTTT

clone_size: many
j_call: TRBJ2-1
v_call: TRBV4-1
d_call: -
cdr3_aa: CASSQDLPEGRSVDEQFF
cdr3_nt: TGCGCCAGCAGCCAAGATCTCCCCGAAGGACGAAGTGTGGATGAGCAGTTCTTC

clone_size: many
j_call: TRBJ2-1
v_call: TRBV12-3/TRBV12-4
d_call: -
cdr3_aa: CASSSLGVSYNEQFF
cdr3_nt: TGTGCCAGCAGTTCCTTGGGGGTTTCCTACAATGAGCAGTTCTTC

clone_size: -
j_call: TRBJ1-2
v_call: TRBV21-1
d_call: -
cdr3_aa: CASSKVSHYTF
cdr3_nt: TGTGCCAGCAGCAAAGTGAGCCACTACACCTTC

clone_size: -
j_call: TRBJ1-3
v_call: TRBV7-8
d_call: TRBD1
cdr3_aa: CASSPGTGPGNTIYF
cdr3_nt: TGTGCCAGCAGCCCGGGGACAGGCCCAGGAAACACCATATATTTT

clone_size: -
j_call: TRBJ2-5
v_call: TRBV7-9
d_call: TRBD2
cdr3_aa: CASSLVAGGETQYF
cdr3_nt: TGTGCCAGCAGCTTAGTAGCGGGAGGAGAGACCCAGTACTTC

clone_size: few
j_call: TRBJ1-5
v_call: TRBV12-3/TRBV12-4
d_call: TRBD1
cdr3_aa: CASAIIGQGAQPQHF
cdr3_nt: TGTGCCAGCGCTATAATCGGGCAGGGGGCTCAGCCCCAGCATTTT

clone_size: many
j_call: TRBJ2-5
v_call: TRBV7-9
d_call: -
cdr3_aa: CASSQLRGYQETQYF
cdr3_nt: TGTGCCAGCAGTCAGCTCCGGGGATACCAAGAGACCCAGTACTTC

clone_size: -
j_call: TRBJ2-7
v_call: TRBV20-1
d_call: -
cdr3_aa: CSAKRQVSYEQYF
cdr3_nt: TGCAGTGCTAAAAGACAGGTGTCCTACGAGCAGTACTTC

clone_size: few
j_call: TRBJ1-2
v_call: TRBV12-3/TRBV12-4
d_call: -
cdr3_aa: CASSLTTGLSYGYTF
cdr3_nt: TGTGCCAGCAGTTTAACCACAGGGCTTAGCTATGGCTACACCTTC

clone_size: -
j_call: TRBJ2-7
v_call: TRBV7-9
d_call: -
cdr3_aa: CASSLGLRGTHYEQYF
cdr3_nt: TGTGCCAGCAGCTTAGGTCTGCGCGGGACACATTACGAGCAGTACTTC

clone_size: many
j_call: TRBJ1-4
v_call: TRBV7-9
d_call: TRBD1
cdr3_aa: CASSSSASGGLNEKLFF
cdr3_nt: TGTGCCAGCAGCTCTAGCGCCTCAGGGGGTTTAAATGAAAAACTGTTTTTT